This TCR beta chain was documented in a study of early T cells in non-severe SARS-CoV-2 infection. On the study more broadly: The input, bulk RNA from unsorted whole blood, was sequenced, and chains were unpaired. Study-wide points: Private and CD4 specificities were missed by VDJdb matching, skewed to anti-spike CD8.

V was pared by 8 bases and J by 7 bases, with 9 bases between. This CDR3 has 10 residues. The germline gives CDR1 SQVTM, CDR2 ANQGSEA. Individual cDNA molecules carried attached unique molecular identifiers. TCRdb passed the 5' RACE reads through MiXCR, listing each CDR3 protein once. The sample contains tens of thousands of distinct CDR3 sequences, about 5.9% of which appear only once. The sample holds many counts of this clonotype. As yet, its antigen is unknown. V gene TRBV29-1 combines with J gene TRBJ2-1; no clear D gene. The sequences come from whole blood, collected at baseline. The source is an adult who was a healthcare worker with PCR-confirmed SARS-CoV-2 infection or an uninfected control (not recorded which). The DNA for the CDR3 is TGCAGCTACTCTAGGAATGAGCAGTTCTTC. Protein product: CSYSRNEQFF.